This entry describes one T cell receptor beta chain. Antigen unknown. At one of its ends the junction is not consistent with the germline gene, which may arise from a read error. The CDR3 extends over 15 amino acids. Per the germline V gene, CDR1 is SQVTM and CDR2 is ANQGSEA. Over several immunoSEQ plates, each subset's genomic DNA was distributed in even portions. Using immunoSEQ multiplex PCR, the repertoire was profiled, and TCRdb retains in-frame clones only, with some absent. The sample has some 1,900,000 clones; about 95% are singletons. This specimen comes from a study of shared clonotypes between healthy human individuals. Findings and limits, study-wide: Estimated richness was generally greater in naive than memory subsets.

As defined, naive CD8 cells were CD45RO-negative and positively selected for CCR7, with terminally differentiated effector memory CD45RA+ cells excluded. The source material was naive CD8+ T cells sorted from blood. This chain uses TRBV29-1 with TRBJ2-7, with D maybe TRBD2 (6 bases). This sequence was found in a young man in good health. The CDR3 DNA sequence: TGCAGCGCTGAATCTCCCATAGGCGGGACTTACGAGCAGTACTTC. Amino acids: CSAESPIGGTYEQYF.